These 22 T cell receptor beta chains were sequenced from one sample in a study of blood T cells in healthy people across ages (dated by TCRdb to the mid-2010s). Library prep was done by 5' RACE. Sequenced using an Illumina HiSeq 2500. A second PCR of about 6 to 11 cycles was performed with a sample-barcoded 5' primer and a J-beta primer mix. Using fastp at Q25 and MiXCR, TCRdb reprocessed the public reads and kept productive beta chains. CDR3 protein duplicates are merged, each entry listing the most common genes and DNA. The sample data list some 710,000 distinct CDR3 sequences, and roughly 46% of these were observed just once. Roughly 18% of the sample rests with the top ten. Sequenced input: blood. The receptors shown here come from a man aged 80 or over in good health.

The chain links TRBV6-1 to TRBJ2-2, with 7 bases that match TRBD1. V dropped 6 bases and J dropped 4; count of bases not matched to a gene: 20. The CDR3 is made up of 19 amino acids. Germline assignment: CDR1 MNHNS and CDR2 SASEGT. The CDR3: CASSRGQLQRGQFTGELFF. The CDR3 nucleotides are TGTGCCAGCAGCAGGGGACAGTTACAACGCGGACAATTCACCGGGGAGCTGTTTTTT.

CDR3 residues: CSVSSSPDGYTF. Here the CDR3 DNA reads TGCAGCGTTTCCTCATCCCCCGATGGCTACACCTTC. V gene TRBV29-1 combines with J gene TRBJ1-2; D call uncertain. The V gene lost 5 bases and the J gene lost 6 bases, with 13 bases spanning the gap. This CDR3 is 12 amino acids long. The germline gives CDR1 SQVTM, CDR2 ANQGSEA. Filled out from reference TRBV29-1 and TRBJ1-2, the complete variable domain reads SAVISQKPSRDICQRGTSLTIQCQVDSQVTMMFWYRQQPGQSLTLIATANQGSEATYESGFVIDKFPISRPNLTFSTLTVSNMSPEDSSIYLCSVSSSPDGYTFGSGTRLTVV.

The chain joins TRBV6-5 to TRBJ2-2, with D possibly being TRBD2 (5 bases). Trimming pared 2 bases from V and 3 bases from J, leaving 10 bases between. Per germline, CDR1 MNHEY and CDR2 SVGAGI. This CDR3 comprises 15 residues. CDR3 loop: CASSYERADTGELFF. The CDR3 DNA is TGTGCCAGCAGTTACGAGAGGGCTGACACCGGGGAGCTGTTTTTT.

The genes are TRBV29-1 and TRBJ2-3, with D possibly being TRBD1 or TRBD2 (5 bases each). The CDR3 is 13 residues long. Germline V gives CDR1 SQVTM, CDR2 ANQGSEA. For the CDR3, the DNA is TGCAGTTCGTTGCTCAGGGAGACAGATACGCAGTATTTT. Amino acid sequence: CSSLLRETDTQYF.

This CDR3 is CASSPRSGGAFSNEQFF. In nucleotides, the CDR3 is TGTGCCAGCAGCCCGAGGAGCGGGGGGGCCTTCTCCAATGAGCAGTTCTTC. The chain uses TRBV11-2 and TRBJ2-1; 10 bases match TRBD2. CDR3 length: 17 residues. V dropped 5 bases and J dropped 6; count of bases not matched to a gene: 13. Per germline, CDR1 SGHAT and CDR2 FQNNGV.

CDR3 amino acids: CASSPRSATNEKLFF. The CDR3 DNA sequence: TGCGCCAGCAGCCCCCGATCGGCAACTAATGAAAAACTGTTTTTT. The rearrangement joins TRBV5-1 to TRBJ1-4, with D unresolved. The V gene's germline CDR1 is SGHRS and CDR2 YFSETQ. Trimming left V 4 bases short and J 0 bases short, with 10 bases between. The CDR3 runs to 15 residues. The full variable domain, rest sourced from reference TRBV5-1 and TRBJ1-4, is KAGVTQTPRYLIKTRGQQVTLSCSPISGHRSVSWYQQTPGQGLQFLFEYFSETQRNKGNFPGRFSGRQFSNSRSEMNVSTLELGDSALYLCASSPRSATNEKLFFGSGTQLSVL.

This clonotype was recorded at least ten times. J is TRBJ2-1 and V is TRBV29-1; TRBD2 matches at 7 bases. The CDR3 length is 12 residues. Trimming removed 4 bases from V and 6 bases from J; junction bases left unmatched: 3. Germline-derived CDR1 and CDR2 are SQVTM and ANQGSEA. The CDR3 DNA is TGCAGCGTTGCCAGGGAGGGCAATGAGCAGTTCTTC. Translated: CSVAREGNEQFF.

This clonotype was detected many times. The chain carries TRBV12-3 or TRBV12-4 and TRBJ2-3; D remains ambiguous. CDR3 length: 11 amino acids. Deletions cut 6 bases from V and 6 bases from J, with 7 bases between. CDR3 coding DNA: TGTGCCAGCAGCCCAAGGGATACGCAGTATTTT. It specifies CASSPRDTQYF.

The table lists this clonotype with many counts. The CDR3: CASSTNLAGGYRSYEQYF. DNA for the CDR3: TGTGCCAGCAGTACCAACCTAGCGGGAGGCTACCGCTCCTACGAGCAGTACTTC. The chain couples TRBV2 to TRBJ2-7, with TRBD2 matching 11 bases. The CDR3 totals 18 residues. The germline V gene has CDR1 SNHLY and CDR2 FYNNEI. Trimming removed 5 bases from V and 0 bases from J; junction bases left unmatched: 12.

The J gene is TRBJ2-5, the V gene TRBV7-9, with TRBD2 matching over 8 bases. Germline CDR1 is SEHNR and CDR2 is FQNEAQ (reference sequence). The CDR3 is 16 residues long. Trimming removed 3 bases from V and 3 bases from J; junction bases left unmatched: 9. The CDR3 coding sequence is TGTGCCAGCAGCTTCCGGGGGGGAGCAGCAGAAGAGACCCAGTACTTC. Protein: CASSFRGGAAEETQYF.

The chain carries TRBV3-1 and TRBJ1-2; D is possibly TRBD1 (5 bases). Germline CDR1 and CDR2: LGHDT and YNNKEL (reference sequence). V was shortened by 2 bases and J by 9 bases, with 13 bases between the two germline ends. This CDR3 is built from 13 residues. The CDR3 DNA reads TGTGCCAGCAGCCAACAGGGAATGAGTAGCTACACCTTC. Amino acids: CASSQQGMSSYTF. The full variable domain, rest sourced from reference TRBV3-1 and TRBJ1-2, is DTAVSQTPKYLVTQMGNDKSIKCEQNLGHDTMYWYKQDSKKFLKIMFSYNNKELIINETVPNRFSPKSPDKAHLNLHINSLELGDSAVYFCASSQQGMSSYTFGSGTRLTVV.

V gene TRBV19 combines with J gene TRBJ1-1; D might be TRBD1 (5 bases). The V and J ends lost 5 bases and 6 bases respectively, with 13 bases between them. Germline-derived CDR1 and CDR2 are LNHDA and SQIVND (reference sequence). The CDR3 has 13 residues. DNA for the CDR3: TGTGCCAGTAGTTCCCGCAGGGTTCCTGAAGCTTTCTTT. This encodes CASSSRRVPEAFF.

There are a few counts of this clonotype. The V and J genes are TRBV7-2 and TRBJ2-1; no reliable D call. This CDR3 spans 15 amino acids. The V and J ends lost 1 base and 2 bases respectively, with 9 bases between them. Germline V gene lookup returns CDR1 SGHTA and CDR2 FQGNSA. The CDR3 protein is CASSLGPAPYNEQFF. CDR3 sequence (DNA): TGTGCCAGCAGCTTAGGTCCCGCCCCCTACAATGAGCAGTTCTTC. Full variable domain (missing parts from reference TRBV7-2 and TRBJ2-1): GAGVSQSPSNKVTEKGKDVELRCDPISGHTALYWYRQSLGQGLEFLIYFQGNSAPDKSGLPSDRFSAERTGGSVSTLTIQRTQQEDSAVYLCASSLGPAPYNEQFFGPGTRLTVL.

This clonotype was counted between two and nine times. The chain employs TRBV28 and TRBJ2-1; 10 nucleotides agree with TRBD2. CDR1 is MDHEN, CDR2 SYDVKM, per germline. Trimming cost V 4 bases and J 0 bases; bases outside gene matches: 9. The CDR3 consists of 18 residues. For the CDR3, the DNA is TGTGCCAGCAGTTCGGGACTAGCGTTACCTAGCTCCTACAATGAGCAGTTCTTC. Translated: CASSSGLALPSSYNEQFF.

The table lists this clonotype with a few counts. The chain combines TRBV6-2 or TRBV6-3 with TRBJ2-2; 11 nucleotides agree with TRBD2. With V trimmed by 3 bases and J by 5 bases, 5 bases remained unmatched. Germline CDR1 MNHEY, CDR2 SVGEGT. The CDR3 extends over 16 amino acids. CDR3 bases: TGTGCCAGCAGTTATAGCGGGAGGGCAAATACCGGGGAGCTGTTTTTT. Translated, it gives CASSYSGRANTGELFF.

There are a few counts of this clonotype. V usage is TRBV27 and J usage is TRBJ2-7; 7 bases match TRBD2. The CDR3 is 15 amino acids. J lost 4 bases, V lost 4 bases, and 10 bases had no gene match. Germline V gene sequence: CDR1 MNHEY, CDR2 SMNVEV (reference sequence). Here the CDR3 reads CASSSPAGETYEQYF. Here the CDR3 DNA reads TGTGCCAGCAGTTCCCCGGCGGGAGAGACTTACGAGCAGTACTTC.

This clonotype showed up many times. The V and J genes are TRBV2 and TRBJ2-3, with D perhaps TRBD1 (5 bases). Trimming took 6 bases from V and 3 from J, leaving 10 bases between them. Germline CDR1 reads SNHLY; CDR2 reads FYNNEI. The CDR3 has 13 amino acids. The CDR3 DNA follows: TGTGCCAGCAGCGTAAGGGGTACAGATACGCAGTATTTT. Protein: CASSVRGTDTQYF. The variable domain in full, completed from reference TRBV2 and TRBJ2-3, reads EPEVTQTPSHQVTQMGQEVILRCVPISNHLYFYWYRQILGQKVEFLVSFYNNEISEKSEIFDDQFSVERPDGSNFTLKIRSTKLEDSAMYFCASSVRGTDTQYFGPGTRLTVL.

This sequence joins TRBV6-6 and TRBJ2-5; D gene unclear. Trimming removed 6 bases at V and 5 bases at J, with 16 bases between. CDR1 and CDR2 (germline): MNHNY, SVGAGI (reference sequence). There are 14 residues in the CDR3. The CDR3 coding sequence is TGTGCCAGCAGAGATACCGGGTCTAAGGAGACCCAGTACTTC. Amino acid sequence: CASRDTGSKETQYF.

This chain uses TRBV6-5 with TRBJ2-5; possible D gene TRBD2, 6 bases. Germline V CDR1 and CDR2: MNHEY, SVGAGI. The V gene lost 5 bases and the J gene lost 6 bases, with 19 bases spanning the gap. This CDR3 region has 15 residues. The CDR3 nucleotides are TGTGCCAGCAGTACCACGGGACTTGCGGCAAAGACCCAGTACTTC. Encoded protein: CASSTTGLAAKTQYF.

This chain links TRBV27 with TRBJ1-6, with no clear D. In germline, CDR1 is MNHEY, CDR2 SMNVEV (reference sequence). V was trimmed by 2 bases and J by 5 bases, leaving 7 bases between them. The CDR3 has 14 amino acids. The CDR3 reads CASSLGYHNSPLHF. CDR3 nucleotides: TGTGCCAGCAGTTTAGGTTACCATAATTCACCCCTCCACTTT.

V is TRBV5-6 and J is TRBJ2-3, with TRBD1 matching over 8 bases. J was trimmed by 2 bases and V by 4 bases; bases with no gene match: 12. The length of the CDR3 is 17 residues. CDR1 is SGHDT and CDR2 is YYEEEE in the germline V gene. The CDR3 reads CASSGVVGDRSTDTQYF. The CDR3 region has the DNA TGTGCCAGCAGCGGGGTGGTTGGGGACAGGTCCACAGATACGCAGTATTTT.

This chain joins TRBV20-1 and TRBJ2-3; 10 bases agree with TRBD1. The CDR3 has 14 residues. Trimming at V came to 5 bases and at J to 3 bases, leaving 5 bases not matched to a gene. Germline V gives CDR1 DFQATT, CDR2 SNEGSKA (reference sequence). The CDR3 spells CSAYWGQGTDTQYF. The CDR3 bases are TGCAGTGCTTACTGGGGACAGGGGACAGATACGCAGTATTTT.